Below, 19 T cell receptor beta chains from the same sample are listed, as sequenced in a study of OX40 agonist ivuxolimab in advanced cancers. Produced via immunoSEQ multiplex PCR; TCRdb's table is partial and in-frame only. The sample yields 75,000 to 80,000 clones, over 70% seen once. Sequenced material: CD4+ or CD8+ T cells sorted from blood, taken in a trial of the OX40 agonist ivuxolimab. These receptors originate from an adult with an advanced solid tumor such as melanoma, head and neck, liver or kidney cancer.

The CDR3 bases are TGCGCCAGCAGCCAAAACTGGGAATCACTGGCCTATGGCTACACCTTC. Translated, it gives CASSQNWESLAYGYTF. The chain couples TRBV4-1 to TRBJ1-2; D is unresolved. V lost 2 bases and J 4 bases, leaving 17 bases between the germline ends. The CDR3 totals 16 residues. Per the germline V gene, CDR1 is MGHRA and CDR2 is YSYEKL.

The genes are TRBV6-6 and TRBJ2-1, with D unclear. There are 15 residues in the CDR3. Trimming cost V 0 bases and J 6 bases, with 12 bases left between them. Per the germline V gene, CDR1 is MNHNY and CDR2 is SVGAGI (reference sequence). DNA for the CDR3: TGTGCCAGCAGTTACTCGAGCCAACGGGCCAATGAGCAGTTCTTC. Translating gives CASSYSSQRANEQFF.

This chain links TRBV19 with TRBJ1-2; 7 bases line up with TRBD1. The CDR3 contains 14 residues. The germline CDR1 and CDR2 sequences are LNHDA and SQIVND (reference sequence). With 3 bases clipped from V and 4 bases from J, the junction kept 5 bases outside the gene matches. The CDR3 spells CASSMEGTVYGYTF. CDR3 coding DNA: TGTGCCAGTAGTATGGAGGGGACAGTCTATGGCTACACCTTC.

This chain joins TRBV11-2 and TRBJ2-7; 9 nucleotides agree with TRBD1. The CDR3 has 14 residues. Trimming removed 4 bases from V and 3 bases from J; junction bases left unmatched: 4. Germline V gene data show CDR1 as SGHAT and CDR2 as FQNNGV. CDR3 bases: TGTGCCAGCAGCTACACAGGGGGCAGCTACGAGCAGTACTTC. This sequence encodes CASSYTGGSYEQYF.

This chain uses TRBV4-2 with TRBJ2-4; unclear D gene. The germline V gene encodes CDR1 LGHNA and CDR2 YNFKEQ. With 1 base removed from V and 0 bases from J, the gap between germline ends came to 10 bases. The CDR3 has 16 amino acids. CDR3 in DNA: TGTGCCAGCAGCCAAGCCCTGACCGTAGCCAAAAACATTCAGTACTTC. Translated, it gives CASSQALTVAKNIQYF.

This sequence joins TRBV15 and TRBJ2-7; D not resolved. V was clipped by 5 bases and J by 4 bases, with 9 bases between them. CDR1 and CDR2 from the germline V gene are LNHNV and YYDKDF (reference sequence). The CDR3 length is 12 residues. CDR3 region: CATSRDGYEQYF. The CDR3 nucleotides are TGTGCCACCAGCCGCGATGGTTACGAGCAGTACTTC.

The V gene is TRBV6-1, the J gene TRBJ1-5; D not certain. V was clipped by 4 bases and J by 0 bases, with 19 bases between them. CDR1 and CDR2 from the germline V gene are MNHNS and SASEGT. The CDR3 totals 18 residues. The CDR3 spells CASSGRSGGSSSNQPQHF. The CDR3 DNA follows: TGTGCCAGCAGTGGTCGTTCGGGAGGGTCTTCTAGCAATCAGCCCCAGCATTTT.

The gene calls are TRBV19 and TRBJ1-5; tentatively, D is TRBD1 (6 bases). Germline values: CDR1 LNHDA, CDR2 SQIVND (reference sequence). The CDR3 is 14 residues long. Trimming took off 11 bases at V and 7 bases at J, with 21 bases between the two ends. CDR3 DNA sequence: TGTGCCTCCCTCGGAGGGGGGTCGGGCCAGCCCCAGCATTTT. It codes for CASLGGGSGQPQHF.

The chain has TRBV7-8 and TRBJ2-2; 8 nucleotides agree with TRBD1. Losses at the gene ends were 4 bases for V and 0 bases for J; bases not matched to a gene: 4. CDR1 and CDR2 from the germline V gene are SGHVS and FQNEAQ. The CDR3 extends over 16 amino acids. As DNA, the CDR3 is TGTGCCAGCAGCTCCCGGACAGGGACGAACACCGGGGAGCTGTTTTTT. Protein: CASSSRTGTNTGELFF.

This chain links TRBV7-9 with TRBJ1-1; D call uncertain. CDR1 is SEHNR and CDR2 is FQNEAQ in the germline V gene (reference sequence). The CDR3 is 12 amino acids. V was clipped by 5 bases and J by 5 bases, with 9 bases between them. CDR3 coding DNA: TGTGCCAGCAGCCGTAGTGGGACTGAAGCTTTCTTT. This sequence encodes CASSRSGTEAFF.

In DNA form, the CDR3 reads TGTGCCAGCAGTGGACAGGGGGTGATGAACACTGAAGCTTTCTTT. As protein: CASSGQGVMNTEAFF. The chain uses TRBV2 and TRBJ1-1; 9 bases fit TRBD1. This CDR3 is 15 amino acids long. CDR1 and CDR2 (germline): SNHLY, FYNNEI. The trim removed 4 bases at V and 0 bases at J, leaving 3 bases unmatched.

The rearrangement uses TRBV6-1 and TRBJ2-1, with 11 bases lining up with TRBD2. CDR1 is MNHNS, CDR2 SASEGT, per germline. The ends lost 2 bases at V and 9 bases at J; junction bases unmatched: 9. This CDR3 spans 16 amino acids. This chain's CDR3 is CASSETIAGGPGEQFF. The CDR3, as DNA: TGTGCCAGCAGTGAAACGATAGCGGGGGGGCCGGGTGAGCAGTTCTTC.

The V gene is TRBV4-1, the J gene TRBJ1-4; the match to TRBD1 covers 10 bases. CDR1 MGHRA and CDR2 YSYEKL come from the germline V gene. The V gene end was trimmed by 4 bases and the J gene end by 4 bases; junction bases not matched to a gene: 6. The CDR3 runs 16 residues. The CDR3 sequence is CASSRSGQGINEKLFF. The DNA of the CDR3 is TGCGCCAGCAGCCGATCGGGACAGGGGATTAATGAAAAACTGTTTTTT.

The rearrangement uses TRBV18 and TRBJ1-1; D possibly corresponds to TRBD1 (5 bases). V shed 7 bases and J shed 0 bases, with 9 bases lying between them. Germline V gives CDR1 KGHSH, CDR2 LQKENI. The CDR3 consists of 13 residues. The CDR3 loop reads CASYRTMNTEAFF. The CDR3 bases are TGTGCCAGCTACAGGACCATGAACACTGAAGCTTTCTTT. Combining the CDR3 with reference TRBV18 and TRBJ1-1 gives the whole variable domain NAGVMQNPRHLVRRRGQEARLRCSPMKGHSHVYWYRQLPEEGLKFMVYLQKENIIDESGMPKERFSAEFPKEGPSILRIQQVVRGDSAAYFCASYRTMNTEAFFGQGTRLTVV.

This clone was picked up one time. The rearrangement uses TRBV18 and TRBJ1-5; tentatively, D is TRBD1 (6 bases). The CDR3 loop spans 15 amino acids. The V gene's germline CDR1 is KGHSH and CDR2 LQKENI. V gave up 3 bases and J gave up 0 bases, with 9 bases separating them. CDR3 residues: CASSPTRGSNQPQHF. CDR3 nucleotides: TGTGCCAGCTCACCTACCAGGGGTAGCAATCAGCCCCAGCATTTT.

The chain combines TRBV6-1 with TRBJ2-7; 9 nucleotides line up with TRBD1. CDR1 and CDR2 from the germline V gene are MNHNS and SASEGT. J lost 2 bases, V lost 6 bases, and 5 bases had no gene match. The CDR3 covers 14 residues. The CDR3 region has the DNA TGTGCCAGCAGGGCCGGGACAGGGACCTACGAGCAGTACTTC. It specifies CASRAGTGTYEQYF.

The rearrangement uses TRBV11-3 and TRBJ1-3; D remains unclear. CDR3 size: 15 residues. Per the germline V gene, CDR1 is SGHNT and CDR2 is YENEEA. V dropped 2 bases and J dropped 4 bases, with 12 bases sitting between them. The CDR3 bases are TGTGCCAGCAGCTTAACGGACGGGCGAGGAAACACCATATATTTT. It yields the protein CASSLTDGRGNTIYF.

The gene calls are TRBV12-5 and TRBJ1-2; D call uncertain. Germline assignment: CDR1 LGHNT and CDR2 FRNRAP. The ends were cut back, 2 bases at V and 3 bases at J, with 10 bases in the middle. The CDR3 contains 14 residues. CDR3 loop: CASGLPQRDYGYTF. In DNA form, the CDR3 reads TGTGCTAGTGGTTTGCCACAACGGGACTATGGCTACACCTTC.

The rearrangement links TRBV27 to TRBJ2-5, with D tentatively TRBD2 (5 bases). The CDR3 consists of 13 residues. CDR1 and CDR2 from the germline V gene are MNHEY and SMNVEV (reference sequence). V lost 3 bases and J 11 bases, leaving 16 bases between the germline ends. CDR3 nucleotide sequence: TGTGCCAGCAGTTTCCCAGGCCTTGGGGAGCAGTACTTC. It yields the protein CASSFPGLGEQYF.